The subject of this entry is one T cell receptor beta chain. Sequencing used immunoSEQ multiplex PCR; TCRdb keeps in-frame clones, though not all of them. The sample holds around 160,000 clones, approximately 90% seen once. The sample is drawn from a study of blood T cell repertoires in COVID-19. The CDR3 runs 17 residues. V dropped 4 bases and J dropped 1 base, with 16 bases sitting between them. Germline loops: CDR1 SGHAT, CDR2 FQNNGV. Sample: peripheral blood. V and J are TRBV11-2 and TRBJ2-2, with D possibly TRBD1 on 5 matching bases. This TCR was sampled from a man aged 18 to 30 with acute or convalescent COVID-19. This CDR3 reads CASSYPRSRENTGELFF. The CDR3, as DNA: TGTGCCAGCAGCTACCCAAGGAGCAGGGAGAACACCGGGGAGCTGTTTTTT. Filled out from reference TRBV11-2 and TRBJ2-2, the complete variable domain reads EAGVAQSPRYKIIEKRQSVAFWCNPISGHATLYWYQQILGQGPKLLIQFQNNGVVDDSQLPKDRFSAERLKGVDSTLKIQPAKLEDSAVYLCASSYPRSRENTGELFFGEGSRLTVL.